Listed below are T cell receptor beta chains from one sample, sequenced in a study of blood T cell repertoires in COVID-19. Profiled with immunoSEQ multiplex PCR; TCRdb holds only in-frame clones, not every one. The sample has 310,000 or so clones; 88% are singletons. Source material: peripheral blood. The receptor source for this set is a woman aged 25-40 years with COVID-19, enrolled during active disease. Both conserved end residues are part of each CDR3. D genes are given only for firm matches. Clone sizes are given selectively: once, few, many, or a class where the clone is expanded.

clone size	V gene	CDR3 length	J gene	D gene	CDR3 DNA	CDR3 protein
NA	TRBV5-1	16	TRBJ1-1	NA	TGCGCCAGCAGCTTTAGGGCAGGGGTCATGAACACTGAAGCTTTCTTT	CASSFRAGVMNTEAFF
NA	TRBV7-2	15	TRBJ1-5	NA	TGTGCCAGCAGCTTAGTAACAGGGTGGGTTCAGCCCCAGCATTTT	CASSLVTGWVQPQHF
NA	TRBV6-5	15	TRBJ2-5	TRBD2	TGTGCCAGCAGTTACAGCGGGGGGCAGTGGGAGACCCAGTACTTC	CASSYSGGQWETQYF
NA	TRBV25-1	18	TRBJ2-3	TRBD1	TGTGCCAGCAGTGAATATCCCGTCGACAGGGGAAGCACAGATACGCAGTATTTT	CASSEYPVDRGSTDTQYF
NA	TRBV6-4	21	TRBJ2-2	TRBD2	TGTGCCAGCAGTGACTCGGTCGTCCGGACTAGCGGGAGAGGGGTCACCGGGGAGCTGTTTTTT	CASSDSVVRTSGRGVTGELFF
NA	TRBV29-1	11	TRBJ2-5	NA	NA	CSVGPGETQYF
NA	TRBV28	16	TRBJ1-2	NA	TGTGCCAGCCAACCCTACCGACAGACAAACCTCTATGGCTACACCTTC	CASQPYRQTNLYGYTF
NA	TRBV21-1	12	TRBJ2-7	NA	TGTGCCAGCAGCAAAAACACCTACGAGCAGTACTTC	CASSKNTYEQYF
NA	TRBV3-1/TRBV3-2	14	TRBJ2-7	TRBD1	TGTGCCAGCAGCCCGGGACAGGGTTCCTACGAGCAGTACTTC	CASSPGQGSYEQYF
NA	TRBV5-1	15	TRBJ2-6	NA	TGCGCCAGCAGCTTGGACGGCTCTGGGGCCAACGTCCTGACTTTC	CASSLDGSGANVLTF
NA	TRBV14	13	TRBJ1-2	TRBD1	TGTGCCAGCAGACGGACAGGGGGTGGCGGCTACACCTTC	CASRRTGGGGYTF
NA	TRBV2	14	TRBJ2-1	TRBD2	TGTGCCAGCTGTAGCGGGAGGGCCCGAAATGAGCAGTTCTTC	CASCSGRARNEQFF
NA	TRBV5-1	15	TRBJ2-3	NA	TGCGCCAGCAGCTTAGGGGTGAAGGGGACAGATACGCAGTATTTT	CASSLGVKGTDTQYF
NA	TRBV27	16	TRBJ2-1	TRBD2	TGTGCCAGCAGTTTAAGGCTGCTAGCGGGGCGGGATGAGCAGTTCTTC	CASSLRLLAGRDEQFF
NA	TRBV5-4	14	TRBJ2-4	TRBD2	TGTGCCAGCAGCCTCGGACTAGCGGGAGACATTCAGTACTTC	CASSLGLAGDIQYF
few	TRBV28	11	TRBJ1-5	NA	TGTGCCAGCAGTCCCCCCGGGCCCCAGCATTTT	CASSPPGPQHF
NA	TRBV5-8	17	TRBJ2-3	TRBD2	TGTGCCAGCAGCTTGGGAGTAGCGGGAGCGGACACAGATACGCAGTATTTT	CASSLGVAGADTDTQYF
NA	TRBV23-1	13	TRBJ1-5	TRBD1	TGCGCCAGGGGACCGAGGGGGCATCAGCCCCAGCATTTT	CARGPRGHQPQHF
once	TRBV24-1	17	TRBJ2-3	NA	TGTGCCACCAGTGATTCACGGCCGTCGCGGGTCCCAGATACGCAGTATTTT	CATSDSRPSRVPDTQYF
NA	TRBV6-5	14	TRBJ1-2	NA	TGTGCCAGCGGGTTCAGGGGTTCTAACTATGGCTACACCTTC	CASGFRGSNYGYTF
NA	TRBV28	13	TRBJ2-7	NA	TGTGCCAGCAGTTTCCCCGGTTCCTACGAGCAGTACTTC	CASSFPGSYEQYF
NA	TRBV10-3	13	TRBJ2-3	NA	TGTGCCATCAGTGCAGTATCTGCTGATACGCAGTATTTT	CAISAVSADTQYF
NA	TRBV28	18	TRBJ1-5	NA	TGTGCCAGCAGTTTCCCGACAGGTTGGCCGTATAGCAATCAGCCCCAGCATTTT	CASSFPTGWPYSNQPQHF
NA	TRBV5-6	13	TRBJ2-1	NA	TGTGCCAGCAGCCTGGGGTGGGCGAATGAGCAGTTCTTC	CASSLGWANEQFF
NA	TRBV15	13	TRBJ1-5	NA	TGTGCCACCAGCAGAGACAGGGTTCAGCCCCAGCATTTT	CATSRDRVQPQHF
NA	TRBV19	17	TRBJ1-2	TRBD1	TGTGCCAGTAGTCCGCACCCCGGGACAGGGAGGAACTATGGCTACACCTTC	CASSPHPGTGRNYGYTF
NA	TRBV7-2	13	TRBJ1-4	NA	TGTGCCAGCAGCCCTAACCAGGCAGGGGAACTGTTTTTT	CASSPNQAGELFF
once	TRBV29-1	11	TRBJ2-7	NA	TGCAGCGTGAAATCGGGGTACGAGCAGTACTTC	CSVKSGYEQYF